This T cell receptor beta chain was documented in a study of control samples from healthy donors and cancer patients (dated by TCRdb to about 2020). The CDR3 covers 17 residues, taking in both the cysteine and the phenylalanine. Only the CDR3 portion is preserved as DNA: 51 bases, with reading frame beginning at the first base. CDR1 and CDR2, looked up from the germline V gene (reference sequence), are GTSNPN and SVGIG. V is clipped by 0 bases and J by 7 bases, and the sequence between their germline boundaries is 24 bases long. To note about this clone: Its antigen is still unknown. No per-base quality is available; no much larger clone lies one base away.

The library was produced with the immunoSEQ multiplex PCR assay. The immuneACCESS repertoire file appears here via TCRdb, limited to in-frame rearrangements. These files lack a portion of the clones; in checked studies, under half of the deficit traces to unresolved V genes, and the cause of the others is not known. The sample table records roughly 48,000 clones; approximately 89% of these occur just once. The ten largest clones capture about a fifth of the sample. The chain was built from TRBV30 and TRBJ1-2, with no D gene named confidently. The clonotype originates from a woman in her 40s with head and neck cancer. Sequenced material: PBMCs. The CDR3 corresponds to CAWSVKAPPKPGSGYTF. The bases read TGTGCCTGGAGTGTAAAGGCTCCGCCAAAACCCGGGTCTGGCTACACCTTC.